This TCR beta chain was observed in a study of response to subunit inactivated influenza vaccine. TCRdb ran MiXCR on the RT-PCR reads and lists one entry per CDR3 protein. The table has about 520,000 distinct CDR3 sequences, approximately 6.9% seen once. Germline-derived CDR1 and CDR2 are SGHDT and YYEEEE. Trimming cost V 4 bases and J 4 bases; bases outside gene matches: 6. This CDR3 spans 15 amino acids. The sample in question was PBMCs from blood, obtained around 2 years after vaccination. This TCR derives from a man aged 50 to 75 who received an inactivated influenza vaccine. The J gene is TRBJ2-2, the V gene TRBV5-6, with TRBD1 matching over 8 bases. CDR3 sequence reads: CASSLDRGGTGELFF. For the CDR3, the DNA is TGTGCCAGCAGCCTCGACAGGGGCGGCACCGGGGAGCTGTTTTTT.